One TCR beta chain is described in this entry. This entry comes from a study of technical replicates of blood from a few donors. The data were produced by immunoSEQ multiplex PCR, yet TCRdb's version contains in-frame clones alone and is incomplete. The sample holds about 81,000 clones, 70% to 90% seen once. The V end was cut by 4 bases, the J end by 7 bases, with 11 bases between. The CDR3 loop spans 12 amino acids. Germline V CDR1 and CDR2: SGDLS, YYNGEE. The chain has TRBV9 and TRBJ1-2; D is possibly TRBD1 (5 bases). The clonotype was recovered from a human donor in good health. Some clones in this sample may be carry-over from other donors' samples. Sequencing input: PBMCs. DNA of the CDR3: TGTGCCAGCAGCCAGGGTCTCGGTGGCTACACCTTC. Protein product: CASSQGLGGYTF.